This passage covers 21 T cell receptor beta chains from one sample sequenced in a study of blood T cell repertoires in COVID-19. TCRdb's table, derived via immunoSEQ multiplex PCR, lists solely in-frame clones and lacks some. The sample contains 250,000 to 300,000 clones, about 89% of which appear only once. Source material: peripheral blood. The receptor set was obtained from a woman in her sixties with acute or convalescent COVID-19.

The chain has TRBV5-4 and TRBJ2-7, with 7 positions matching TRBD2. The CDR3 covers 16 residues. V trimming: 3 bases; J trimming: 3 bases; junction bases outside the gene matches: 12. Germline CDR1 SGHNT, CDR2 YYREEE (reference sequence). The CDR3 DNA reads TGTGCCAGCAGCTCAAGCACCCCCGGACTAGACTACGAGCAGTACTTC. Its protein is CASSSSTPGLDYEQYF.

This clone was counted a single time. CDR3 region: CASRGQGRGQPQHF. The CDR3, as DNA: TGTGCCAGCAGAGGACAGGGGAGGGGTCAGCCCCAGCATTTT. This rearrangement joins TRBV28 to TRBJ1-5; TRBD1 matches at 9 bases. Losses at the gene ends were 6 bases for V and 6 bases for J; bases not matched to a gene: 6. Germline V gene lookup returns CDR1 MDHEN and CDR2 SYDVKM. The CDR3 consists of 14 residues.

CDR3 region: CASSYSTGSEAFF. Written as DNA, the CDR3 is TGTGCCAGCAGTTATTCTACAGGGTCTGAAGCTTTCTTT. J is TRBJ1-1 and V is TRBV6-5, with a possible D match to TRBD1 (6 bases). This CDR3 has 13 amino acids. Looked up from germline, CDR1 is MNHEY and CDR2 is SVGAGI. Deletions cut 3 bases from V and 6 bases from J, with 11 bases between.

The rearrangement uses TRBV27 and TRBJ1-1; TRBD1 aligns across 8 bases. The junction had 4 bases not matched to a gene; V was cut back by 1 base and J by 3 bases. The CDR3 runs 15 residues. The germline V gene encodes CDR1 MNHEY and CDR2 SMNVEV (reference sequence). Written as DNA, the CDR3 is TGTGCCAGCAGTTTATTGGGGACAGGCTACACTGAAGCTTTCTTT. It is translated as CASSLLGTGYTEAFF.

This chain links TRBV21-1 with TRBJ1-5; the DNA was not used to check the table's D call, TRBD1. TRBV21-1 is shown as a pseudogene. The CDR3 totals 18 residues. In nucleotides, the CDR3 is TGTGCCAGCAGCAAAGGGGGGGACAGGGGAGGGTGCAATCAGCCCCAGCATTTT. Its translation is CASSKGGDRGGCNQPQHF.

The rearrangement joins TRBV3-1 (or the pseudogene TRBV3-2) to TRBJ2-7, with D maybe TRBD2 (6 bases). Trimming took off 4 bases at V and 5 bases at J, with 9 bases between the two ends. This CDR3 spans 12 amino acids. Germline CDR1 LGHDT, CDR2 YNNKEL (reference sequence). CDR3 amino acids: CASSRTSNEQYF. The CDR3 DNA reads TGTGCCAGCAGCCGTACTAGCAACGAGCAGTACTTC.

The chain recombines TRBV5-1 with TRBJ2-7, with 14 bases lining up with TRBD2. The CDR3 sequence is 15 residues long. After removal of 1 base from V and 5 bases from J, the junction contained 2 bases not matched to a gene. The V gene's germline CDR1 is SGHRS and CDR2 YFSETQ. Written as DNA, the CDR3 is TGCGCCAGCAGCTTGTGGGGACTAGCGGGAGACGAGCAGTACTTC. Translation gives CASSLWGLAGDEQYF.

The chain is built from TRBV19 and TRBJ1-2; 10 nucleotides match TRBD1. Trimming removed 7 bases from V and 8 bases from J; junction bases left unmatched: 22. The CDR3 runs 18 residues. The V gene's germline CDR1 is LNHDA and CDR2 SQIVND (reference sequence). CDR3 sequence reads: CASNLNHRDRGSRGGYTF. DNA of the CDR3: TGTGCCAGTAATCTTAACCACCGGGACAGGGGCTCACGGGGAGGCTACACCTTC.

The chain has TRBV7-2 and TRBJ2-1; 10 bases map to TRBD2. Per germline, CDR1 SGHTA and CDR2 FQGNSA. The CDR3 is 17 residues long. Germline trimming cut 0 bases from V and 4 bases from J; bases unmatched to any gene: 6. DNA for the CDR3: TGTGCCAGCAGCTTAGCGAGGGGACTAGCGAAGTACAATGAGCAGTTCTTC. Translation: CASSLARGLAKYNEQFF.

V is TRBV7-9 and J is TRBJ2-7, with D possibly matching TRBD2 (6 bases). The germline V gene has CDR1 SEHNR and CDR2 FQNEAQ (reference sequence). The germline V and J ends were trimmed by 5 bases and 4 bases, with 12 bases remaining between them. This CDR3 comprises 13 residues. CDR3 in DNA: TGTGCCAGCAGCCCGATCCGGGGGTACGAGCAGTACTTC. Protein product: CASSPIRGYEQYF.

This chain links TRBV19 with TRBJ1-5; D possibly corresponds to TRBD1 (5 bases). V lost 3 bases and J 2 bases, leaving 17 bases between the germline ends. This CDR3 contains 17 residues. From germline, CDR1 is LNHDA and CDR2 SQIVND (reference sequence). This CDR3 reads CASSIPRRVRRNQPQHF. The CDR3 DNA sequence: TGTGCCAGTAGTATTCCCCGCAGGGTAAGGCGCAATCAGCCCCAGCATTTT.

V gene TRBV11-2 combines with J gene TRBJ2-7; D might be TRBD1 (6 bases). Looked up from germline, CDR1 is SGHAT and CDR2 is FQNNGV. The CDR3 runs 14 residues. Trimming removed 5 bases at V and 4 bases at J, with 15 bases between. The CDR3 loop reads CASSPDRTFYEQYF. The DNA for the CDR3 is TGTGCCAGCAGCCCCGACAGGACGTTTTACGAGCAGTACTTC.

This chain links TRBV19 with TRBJ2-6; D is perhaps TRBD1 (5 bases). Germline loops: CDR1 LNHDA, CDR2 SQIVND (reference sequence). The CDR3 runs to 19 residues. V dropped 2 bases and J dropped 2 bases, with 19 bases sitting between them. The CDR3 loop is CASSILGPGPETGANVLTF. For the CDR3, the DNA is TGTGCCAGTAGTATACTGGGTCCAGGGCCTGAGACTGGGGCCAACGTCCTGACTTTC.

The chain has TRBV5-1 and TRBJ1-4; 8 positions agree with TRBD1. Per the germline V gene, CDR1 is SGHRS and CDR2 is YFSETQ. V shed 4 bases, J shed 6 bases, and the junction held 5 bases outside the gene matches. The CDR3 is 14 amino acids. CDR3 DNA sequence: TGCGCCAGCAGCCCGGACAGGGCGGATGAAAAACTGTTTTTT. It codes for CASSPDRADEKLFF.

The gene calls are TRBV5-8 and TRBJ2-1; a weak D match, TRBD1 (5 bases). The CDR3 sequence is 16 residues long. V lost 4 bases, J lost 8 bases, and 22 bases lay in between. Germline V gene data show CDR1 as SGHTS and CDR2 as YDEGEE. The chain's CDR3 is CASSLNQGFDGHEQFF. The CDR3 nucleotides read TGTGCCAGCAGCCTGAACCAGGGTTTTGACGGTCATGAGCAGTTCTTC.

This chain joins TRBV4-2 and TRBJ2-5; 12 nucleotides agree with TRBD2. The J segment lost 1 base and the V segment lost 3 bases, leaving 3 bases of the junction unmatched. Germline loops: CDR1 LGHNA, CDR2 YNFKEQ. The CDR3 has 16 residues. Here the CDR3 reads CASSHGLAGTQETQYF. The DNA of the CDR3 is TGTGCCAGCAGCCACGGACTAGCGGGGACCCAAGAGACCCAGTACTTC.

V and J are TRBV2 and TRBJ2-4; TRBD2 matches 8 bases. The germline gives CDR1 SNHLY, CDR2 FYNNEI. V lost 0 bases, J lost 8 bases, and 3 bases stayed unmatched. The CDR3 extends over 14 amino acids. The CDR3 coding sequence is TGTGCCAGCAGTGAAGCTAGCGGGAAGGACATTCAGTACTTC. It is translated as CASSEASGKDIQYF.

This rearrangement joins TRBV30 to TRBJ2-3, with 7 bases fitting TRBD2. The CDR3 loop spans 13 amino acids. Germline CDR1 GTSNPN, CDR2 SVGIG (reference sequence). Losses at the gene ends were 3 bases for V and 6 bases for J; bases not matched to a gene: 6. CDR3 region: CAWRETGRDTQYF. The CDR3, as DNA: TGTGCCTGGAGAGAAACCGGGAGGGATACGCAGTATTTT.

The rearrangement links TRBV28 to TRBJ1-2; tentative D call: TRBD1 (5 bases). CDR3 size: 17 residues. Germline assignment: CDR1 MDHEN and CDR2 SYDVKM. V dropped 1 base and J dropped 2 bases, with 17 bases sitting between them. DNA of the CDR3: TGTGCCAGCAGTTTATCTGGATCGGGCAGGGCAAACTATGGCTACACCTTC. It codes for CASSLSGSGRANYGYTF.

This clone turned up a few times. V gene TRBV5-1 combines with J gene TRBJ2-7; 9 nucleotides agree with TRBD1. The CDR3 contains 14 residues. Germline trimming cut 4 bases from V and 4 bases from J; bases unmatched to any gene: 6. CDR1 is SGHRS and CDR2 is YFSETQ in the germline V gene. The DNA of the CDR3 is TGCGCCAGCAGCCCACAAGGACAGGGGTACGAGCAGTACTTC. It translates to CASSPQGQGYEQYF.

This clone has just one count. This chain links TRBV7-2 with TRBJ2-7, with TRBD2 matching 8 bases. The CDR3 consists of 16 residues. J was trimmed by 2 bases and V by 5 bases; bases with no gene match: 11. Germline lookup yields CDR1 SGHTA and CDR2 FQGNSA. CDR3 loop: CASSPDLGGRTYEQYF. In nucleotides, the CDR3 is TGTGCCAGCAGCCCAGATCTCGGCGGGAGGACCTACGAGCAGTACTTC.